Given below is one TCR beta chain in context. The data stem from a study of technical replicates of blood from several donors. Clones were read by immunoSEQ multiplex PCR, and TCRdb kept only the in-frame ones, dropping some. This sample has about 83,000 clones; 92% occur once, and the top ten carry about 0.27%. V shed 2 bases and J 0 bases; nucleotides not matched to a gene: 4. The germline CDR1 and CDR2 sequences are MNHEY and SVGAGI. This CDR3 contains 16 residues. This clonotype was sampled from a human donor in good health. The chain joins TRBV6-5 to TRBJ2-1, with 7 bases that match TRBD2. The sample taken for sequencing was T cells isolated from PBMCs. The DNA of the CDR3 is TGTGCCAGCAGTTACAGGGAGGGGAGCTCCTACAATGAGCAGTTCTTC. Its protein product is CASSYREGSSYNEQFF.